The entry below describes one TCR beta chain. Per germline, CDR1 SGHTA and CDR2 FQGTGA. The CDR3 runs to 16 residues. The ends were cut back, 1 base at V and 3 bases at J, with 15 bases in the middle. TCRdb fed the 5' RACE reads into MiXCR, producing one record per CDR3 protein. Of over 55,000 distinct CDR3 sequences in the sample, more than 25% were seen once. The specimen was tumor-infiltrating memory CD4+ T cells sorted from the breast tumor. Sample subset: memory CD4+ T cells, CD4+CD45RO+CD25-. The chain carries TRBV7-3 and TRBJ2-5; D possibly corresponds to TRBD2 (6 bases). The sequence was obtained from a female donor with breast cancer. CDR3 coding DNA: TGTGCCAGCAGCTTAAATAGGCCTAGCGCTGAAGAGACCCAGTACTTC. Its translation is CASSLNRPSAEETQYF.